These 8 T cell receptor beta chains were all obtained from the same sample, sequenced in a study of identical twins. One entry per CDR3 protein, called by TCRdb with MiXCR from the 5' RACE reads. The repertoire holds approximately 210,000 distinct CDR3 sequences, with approximately 9% as singletons. Sequencing used memory (CD45RO+) T cells sorted from blood. These receptors were obtained from a woman younger than 35 in good health.

This clonotype has a single count. A single base separates this from a much larger clone, so it may be a read error. This rearrangement joins TRBV7-2 to TRBJ2-4, with 7 bases fitting TRBD1. The CDR3 sequence is 14 residues long. J was trimmed by 5 bases and V by 7 bases; bases with no gene match: 8. CDR1 and CDR2 (germline): SGHTA, FQGNSA. CDR3 protein: CASNRTGPQNIQYF. In DNA, the CDR3 is TGTGCCAGCAACCGGACAGGACCTCAAAACATTCAGTACTTC.

This clonotype was observed many times. The genes are TRBV3-2 and TRBJ1-1. TRBV3-2 is a recognized pseudogene. This CDR3 is 14 amino acids long. CDR3 DNA: TGTGCCAGCACCAAGGGTTCGAAGAACACTGAAGCTTTCTTT. Translated: CASTKGSKNTEAFF.

J is TRBJ2-1 and V is TRBV4-1; 9 nucleotides agree with TRBD1. Trimming cost V 4 bases and J 5 bases; bases outside gene matches: 6. The CDR3 spans 15 residues. Germline V gives CDR1 MGHRA, CDR2 YSYEKL. The CDR3 sequence is CASSRQGTGNNEQFF. For the CDR3, the DNA is TGCGCCAGCAGCCGCCAGGGGACAGGGAACAATGAGCAGTTCTTC.

This clonotype has more than one count but fewer than ten. The rearrangement uses TRBV11-2 and TRBJ2-4; D is unresolved. The germline CDR1 and CDR2 sequences are SGHAT and FQNNGV. The CDR3 length is 12 residues. The germline V and J ends were trimmed by 0 bases and 7 bases, with 4 bases remaining between them. The DNA of the CDR3 is TGTGCCAGCAGCTTAGACAAGAACATTCAGTACTTC. It specifies CASSLDKNIQYF.

This clonotype was seen only a few times. The J gene is TRBJ2-1, the V gene TRBV5-4; no firm D call. V lost 0 bases to trimming and J lost 6 bases, with 13 bases between them. Germline V gene sequence: CDR1 SGHNT, CDR2 YYREEE (reference sequence). CDR3 size: 15 residues. The CDR3 DNA reads as TGTGCCAGCAGCTTGGAGGGCCTAAAGGGCAATGAGCAGTTCTTC. Its translation: CASSLEGLKGNEQFF.

This clonotype has just a few counts. The chain employs TRBV21-1 and TRBJ2-7; the table's D call TRBD1 went unverified against the DNA. TRBV21-1 is annotated as a pseudogene. The CDR3 contains 16 residues. CDR3 DNA sequence: TGTGCCAGCAGCACTGCCAGGGGACCCCTGATTTACGAGCAGTACTTC. Its protein product is CASSTARGPLIYEQYF.

The rearrangement joins TRBV7-3 to TRBJ2-3, with D perhaps TRBD2 (5 bases). Germline CDR1 SGHTA, CDR2 FQGTGA. The CDR3 runs to 15 residues. V shed 3 bases and J shed 3 bases, with 13 bases lying between them. The DNA for the CDR3 is TGTGCCAGCAGCTTCGGACTTGGAGGTACAGATACGCAGTATTTT. This codes for CASSFGLGGTDTQYF.

This clonotype was seen more than once but under ten times. The rearrangement joins TRBV3-1 to TRBJ1-5, with D possibly matching TRBD1 (5 bases). The CDR3 runs to 14 residues. The germline V gene encodes CDR1 LGHDT and CDR2 YNNKEL (reference sequence). Trimming shortened V by 3 bases and J by 7 bases, and 13 bases separated the two germline ends. For the CDR3, the DNA is TGTGCCAGCAGCCAGTCTGGCAGGGTCCAGCCCCAGCATTTT. Translated: CASSQSGRVQPQHF.